Listed here are 22 T cell receptor beta chains from one sample, sequenced in a study of OX40 agonist ivuxolimab in advanced cancers. Assay: immunoSEQ multiplex PCR; the TCRdb copy retains only in-frame clones and omits some. The table lists tens of thousands of clones, roughly 90% of them singletons. The source was CD4+ or CD8+ T cells sorted from blood, collected in a trial of the OX40 agonist ivuxolimab. These receptors were collected from an adult with an advanced solid tumor such as melanoma, head and neck, liver or kidney cancer.

The CDR3 region is CASSLTSRTEAFF. The CDR3 nucleotides read TGTGCCAGCAGCTTAACCAGTCGGACTGAAGCTTTCTTT. The chain couples TRBV7-9 to TRBJ1-1, with D uncertain. The CDR3 has 13 residues. The germline V and J ends were trimmed by 2 bases and 5 bases, with 9 bases remaining between them. Germline lookup yields CDR1 SEHNR and CDR2 FQNEAQ (reference sequence).

The chain has TRBV6-1 and TRBJ1-5; TRBD1 might be the D (5 bases). V was cut by 1 base and J by 12 bases, with 16 bases left in between. Germline-derived CDR1 and CDR2 are MNHNS and SASEGT. This CDR3 spans 14 amino acids. CDR3 residues: CASSEGPLQGGQHF. The CDR3 region has the DNA TGTGCCAGCAGTGAAGGTCCCCTGCAGGGCGGCCAGCATTTT.

V is TRBV29-1 and J is TRBJ2-5; 8 bases line up with TRBD2. The trim removed 8 bases at V and 3 bases at J, leaving 11 bases unmatched. Germline CDR1 reads SQVTM; CDR2 reads ANQGSEA. This CDR3 contains 14 residues. This chain's CDR3 is CSSRGGAVEETQYF. CDR3 nucleotides: TGCAGCTCCCGGGGGGGGGCAGTTGAAGAGACCCAGTACTTC.

This chain connects TRBV7-3 to TRBJ2-1, with TRBD1 matching over 9 bases. V gave up 6 bases and J gave up 4 bases; unmatched junction bases: 4. Germline V gene sequence: CDR1 SGHTA, CDR2 FQGTGA. The CDR3 has 14 amino acids. CDR3 amino acids: CASRSGQGYNEQFF. CDR3 sequence (DNA): TGTGCCAGCAGGTCGGGACAGGGATACAATGAGCAGTTCTTC.

J is TRBJ1-2 and V is TRBV6-5, with D possibly matching TRBD1 (5 bases). V was cut by 6 bases and J by 6 bases, with 17 bases left in between. Germline CDR1 reads MNHEY; CDR2 reads SVGAGI. The CDR3 covers 14 residues. The CDR3 loop reads CASRQTVLKDGYTF. The CDR3 DNA reads as TGTGCCAGCAGGCAGACAGTTCTAAAGGATGGCTACACCTTC.

This rearrangement joins TRBV7-2 to TRBJ1-1; D is undetermined. CDR1 and CDR2 (germline): SGHTA, FQGNSA. Trimming removed 7 bases from V and 5 bases from J, with 14 bases in between. The CDR3 consists of 13 residues. The CDR3: CASTREVSTEAFF. The CDR3 DNA is TGTGCCAGCACCCGGGAGGTGTCGACTGAAGCTTTCTTT.

The chain combines TRBV7-9 with TRBJ1-5, with D possibly being TRBD1 (5 bases). Per germline, CDR1 SEHNR and CDR2 FQNEAQ (reference sequence). V lost 5 bases and J lost 9, with 17 bases in between. This CDR3 spans 14 amino acids. The DNA of the CDR3 is TGTGCCAGCAGCCCCCCGCGGGGGGAATCGCCCCAGCATTTT. Translated, it gives CASSPPRGESPQHF.

With respect to this clone: Other DNA sequences of this sample code for an identical CDR3. CDR3 sequence: CATSRDLAGGREQYF. In nucleotides, the CDR3 is TGTGCCACCAGCAGAGATTTGGCGGGGGGGCGGGAGCAGTACTTC. This sequence joins TRBV15 and TRBJ2-7; 9 positions agree with TRBD2. Germline loops: CDR1 LNHNV, CDR2 YYDKDF (reference sequence). There are 15 residues in the CDR3. The V and J ends lost 0 bases and 7 bases, in that order; junction bases with no gene match: 7.

The chain couples TRBV5-4 to TRBJ1-1; 7 bases map to TRBD1. The V segment lost 3 bases and the J segment 1 base; nucleotides outside the gene matches: 6. The CDR3 loop spans 15 amino acids. Germline V gene sequence: CDR1 SGHNT, CDR2 YYREEE (reference sequence). The CDR3 region has the DNA TGTGCCAGCAGCTCTTCCAGGACAGGGAACACTGAAGCTTTCTTT. Amino acids: CASSSSRTGNTEAFF.

This clone was seen just once. This chain joins TRBV5-1 and TRBJ2-1, with TRBD2 as a possible D gene (7 bases). The germline V and J ends were trimmed by 2 bases and 6 bases, with 12 bases remaining between them. The germline gives CDR1 SGHRS, CDR2 YFSETQ. The CDR3 covers 14 residues. The CDR3 region is CASSFAGAGNEQFF. In DNA form, the CDR3 reads TGCGCCAGCAGCTTCGCGGGGGCGGGCAATGAGCAGTTCTTC.

The gene calls are TRBV4-1 and TRBJ2-4; D might be TRBD2 (6 bases). The CDR3 loop spans 17 amino acids. Germline V lookup: CDR1 MGHRA, CDR2 YSYEKL. Trimming removed 1 base from V and 1 base from J, with 14 bases in between. This CDR3 is CASSQGRAREAKNIQYF. The CDR3 DNA follows: TGCGCCAGCAGCCAAGGAAGGGCCCGGGAGGCCAAAAACATTCAGTACTTC.

This chain uses TRBV14 with TRBJ2-7, with TRBD1 as a possible D gene (6 bases). CDR3 size: 12 residues. V was trimmed by 1 base and J by 13 bases, leaving 14 bases between them. CDR1 is SGHDN, CDR2 FVKESK, per germline. The CDR3 spells CASSQGGPVQYF. The CDR3 DNA follows: TGTGCCAGCAGCCAAGGGGGGCCGGTTCAATACTTC. Filled out from reference TRBV14 and TRBJ2-7, the complete variable domain reads EAGVTQFPSHSVIEKGQTVTLRCDPISGHDNLYWYRRVMGKEIKFLLHFVKESKQDESGMPNNRFLAERTGGTYSTLKVQPAELEDSGVYFCASSQGGPVQYFGPGTRLTVT.

The rearrangement uses TRBV6-5 and TRBJ2-7; 8 nucleotides align to TRBD1. CDR3 length: 14 residues. J lost 4 bases, V lost 0 bases, and 2 bases had no gene match. Germline V CDR1 and CDR2: MNHEY, SVGAGI. CDR3 sequence: CASSYSDRDYEQYF. CDR3 DNA sequence: TGTGCCAGCAGTTACTCGGACAGGGATTACGAGCAGTACTTC.

This rearrangement joins TRBV6-1 to TRBJ1-5; D unclear. Germline assignment: CDR1 MNHNS and CDR2 SASEGT. The V end was cut by 0 bases, the J end by 5 bases, with 5 bases between. The CDR3 contains 13 residues. The CDR3 reads CASSEARDQPQHF. The CDR3 DNA reads TGTGCCAGCAGTGAAGCGCGGGATCAGCCCCAGCATTTT.

V gene TRBV21-1 combines with J gene TRBJ2-1; TRBD2, the table's D call, lacks a check against the DNA. TRBV21-1 is termed a pseudogene. The CDR3 runs 15 residues. CDR3 bases: TGTGCCAGCAGCACTACCCCGAGCTCCTACAATGAGCAGTTCTTC. Its translation is CASSTTPSSYNEQFF.

This chain connects TRBV5-4 to TRBJ2-1; TRBD2 aligns across 8 bases. Germline CDR1 SGHNT, CDR2 YYREEE (reference sequence). CDR3 size: 15 residues. Trimming removed 0 bases from V and 8 bases from J; junction bases left unmatched: 7. As DNA, the CDR3 is TGTGCCAGCAGCTTGGACGGGGGGGGGCTCTATGAGCAGTTCTTC. Its protein is CASSLDGGGLYEQFF.

This chain links TRBV7-8 with TRBJ2-5; 11 nucleotides line up with TRBD2. With V trimmed by 5 bases and J by 0 bases, 11 bases remained unmatched. The germline V gene has CDR1 SGHVS and CDR2 FQNEAQ. This CDR3 comprises 18 residues. CDR3 residues: CASSPRGLAGLYQETQYF. The DNA for the CDR3 is TGTGCCAGCAGCCCGAGAGGACTAGCGGGCCTGTACCAAGAGACCCAGTACTTC.

This clone was seen a single time. The rearrangement joins TRBV7-9 to TRBJ2-5; D gene unclear. The better agreement between TRBJ2-7 and the DNA end casts doubt on the J call. The V gene's germline CDR1 is SEHNR and CDR2 FQNEAQ (reference sequence). The length of the CDR3 is 12 residues. The CDR3 reads CASSDISYEQYF. The CDR3, as DNA: TGTGCCAGCAGTGACATATCTTACGAGCAGTACTTC.

The chain joins TRBV6-1 to TRBJ2-7; D is ambiguous. V dropped 3 bases and J dropped 3 bases, with 6 bases sitting between them. The CDR3 spans 12 residues. Germline CDR1 MNHNS, CDR2 SASEGT. CDR3 amino acids: CASSEVSYEQYF. The CDR3 bases are TGTGCCAGCAGTGAGGTCAGCTACGAGCAGTACTTC.

The chain is built from TRBV11-2 and TRBJ2-1, with D uncertain. CDR3 length: 13 residues. V was clipped by 2 bases and J by 8 bases, with 10 bases between them. CDR1 is SGHAT, CDR2 FQNNGV, per germline. The CDR3 bases are TGTGCCAGCAGCTTAATAAGTGCACATGAGCAGTTCTTC. This translates into CASSLISAHEQFF.

The chain employs TRBV18 and TRBJ1-2; the D is unclear. CDR3 size: 14 residues. With 3 bases removed from V and 0 bases from J, the gap between germline ends came to 8 bases. The germline CDR1 and CDR2 sequences are KGHSH and LQKENI. The CDR3 sequence is CASSPDRANYGYTF. The CDR3 DNA follows: TGTGCCAGCTCACCCGACCGGGCTAACTATGGCTACACCTTC.

V usage is TRBV13 and J usage is TRBJ2-1; D is possibly TRBD2 (7 bases). CDR1 and CDR2 from the germline V gene are PRHDT and FYEKMQ (reference sequence). The CDR3 extends over 17 amino acids. V was cut by 5 bases and J by 3 bases, with 20 bases left in between. As DNA, the CDR3 is TGTGCCAGCAGCCCCTTACCTCGGGGGGCCTTCTACAATGAGCAGTTCTTC. Translation gives CASSPLPRGAFYNEQFF.